These 24 T cell receptor beta chains share one sample of origin, sequenced in a study of regulatory T cells in long-lasting Graves disease. As to time point: newly diagnosed GD, antithyroid drugs for less than 3 months. From PBMCs, RNA was extracted and then used to make the TCR library. Relying on iRepertoire HTBI primers and Arm-PCR of CDR3 regions, the team built TCR beta libraries. MiXCR, applied by TCRdb to the multiplex PCR reads, yields one record per CDR3 protein. The sample holds 580,000 or so distinct CDR3 sequences, roughly 16% seen once. These same records also appear under a second study, on T cells in Graves' hyperthyroidism and ophthalmopathy.

The sequencing here drew on peripheral blood mononuclear cells (PBMCs), taken at new diagnosis, from a patient treated with antithyroid drugs. Receptors originate from a man between 18 and 35 years old with Graves disease.

This clonotype was seen only a few times. This sequence joins TRBV18 and TRBJ1-5; a possible D gene is TRBD1 (5 bases). From germline, CDR1 is KGHSH and CDR2 LQKENI. V was shortened by 5 bases and J by 0 bases, with 8 bases between the two germline ends. This CDR3 spans 14 amino acids. Written as DNA, the CDR3 is TGTGCCAGCTCAAATGGGGCTAGCAATCAGCCCCAGCATTTT. Translated: CASSNGASNQPQHF.

The J gene is TRBJ2-7, the V gene TRBV9, with a tentative D call TRBD2 (5 bases). V was cut by 0 bases and J by 4 bases, with 17 bases left in between. Germline V CDR1 and CDR2: SGDLS, YYNGEE. This CDR3 is built from 16 residues. In DNA, the CDR3 is TGTGCCAGCAGCGTAGGGAGCGGCATGAGGGATTACGAGCAGTACTTC. Translating gives CASSVGSGMRDYEQYF.

The chain is built from TRBV5-1 and TRBJ1-2, with D unresolved. In germline, CDR1 is SGHRS, CDR2 YFSETQ. The CDR3 extends over 14 amino acids. V lost 10 bases, J lost 2 bases, and 18 bases lay in between. CDR3 residues: CASTLDPLNYGYTF. CDR3 coding DNA: TGCGCCTCGACCCTTGATCCCCTAAACTATGGCTACACCTTC.

This clonotype was detected ten times or more. The V call is TRBV25-1, the J call TRBJ2-3; no reliable D call. V was clipped by 2 bases and J by 2 bases, with 8 bases between them. This CDR3 region has 14 residues. Germline CDR1 is MGHDK and CDR2 is SYGVNS. CDR3 sequence: CASSEPTTTDTQYF. DNA of the CDR3: TGTGCCAGCAGTGAACCCACTACCACAGATACGCAGTATTTT.

The V gene is TRBV10-3, the J gene TRBJ2-4; D perhaps matches TRBD1 (6 bases). Germline V lookup: CDR1 ENHRY, CDR2 SYGVKD. The CDR3 loop spans 18 amino acids. The V end was cut by 0 bases, the J end by 0 bases, with 15 bases between. DNA of the CDR3: TGTGCCATCAGTGAGTCGATGATCCGGACAGAAGCCAAAAACATTCAGTACTTC. It is translated as CAISESMIRTEAKNIQYF.

Ten or more counts support this clonotype. The chain recombines TRBV5-1 with TRBJ2-1, with TRBD2 matching 8 bases. The V gene's germline CDR1 is SGHRS and CDR2 YFSETQ. V lost 0 bases and J lost 1; bases outside the gene matches: 3. The CDR3 length is 16 residues. As DNA, the CDR3 is TGCGCCAGCAGCTTGGGTGCTAGCGGGTCCTACAATGAGCAGTTCTTC. It specifies CASSLGASGSYNEQFF.

This clonotype was detected once. As the CDR3 is not closed by the conserved phenylalanine or tryptophan, this likely results from a read error. Written as DNA, the CDR3 is TGTGCCAGCAGCTTAGTCGGGGGGCGGACCTACAATGAGCAGTTCTCC. Translating it yields CASSLVGGRTYNEQFS. The gene calls are TRBV7-2 and TRBJ2-1; a possible D gene is TRBD2 (7 bases). CDR1 SGHTA and CDR2 FQGNSA come from the germline V gene. V was trimmed by 1 base and J by 2 bases, leaving 12 bases between them. CDR3 length: 16 residues.

Ten or more counts support this clonotype. This sequence joins TRBV6-1 and TRBJ2-5, with D perhaps matching TRBD1 or TRBD2 (6 bases each). The CDR3 consists of 20 residues. V was cut by 6 bases and J by 2 bases, with 31 bases left in between. Germline values: CDR1 MNHNS, CDR2 SASEGT. The CDR3 loop is CASRVSYLGGGQSEQETQYF. In DNA, the CDR3 is TGTGCCAGCAGGGTCTCCTACCTCGGTGGGGGGCAGAGCGAACAAGAGACCCAGTACTTC.

The chain combines TRBV27 with TRBJ2-3, with 10 bases that match TRBD2. The CDR3 has 16 amino acids. Trimming removed 2 bases from V and 2 bases from J; junction bases left unmatched: 4. Germline V gene lookup returns CDR1 MNHEY and CDR2 SMNVEV (reference sequence). The CDR3 region has the DNA TGTGCCAGCAGTTTACGTAGCGGGAGGTCCACAGATACGCAGTATTTT. Translation gives CASSLRSGRSTDTQYF.

Comments on this clonotype: Germline is not matched at one junction end, which may reflect a read error. This sequence joins TRBV5-1 and TRBJ2-7; 7 bases match TRBD1. Germline lookup yields CDR1 SGHRS and CDR2 YFSETQ. This CDR3 has 14 residues. The CDR3 loop reads CASSARQGMGLQIF. Here the CDR3 DNA reads TGCGCCAGCAGCGCCCGACAGGGTATGGGCCTTCAAATCTTC.

This clonotype was detected ten times or more. This chain joins TRBV7-3 and TRBJ2-2, with D possibly being TRBD2 (6 bases). CDR3 size: 14 residues. Germline lookup yields CDR1 SGHTA and CDR2 FQGTGA. Trimming removed 3 bases from V and 4 bases from J, with 9 bases in between. CDR3 nucleotide sequence: TGTGCCAGCAGCTTGGGGGGAGGCACCGGGGAGCTGTTTTTT. This encodes CASSLGGGTGELFF.

There are many counts of this clonotype. The V and J genes are TRBV28 and TRBJ2-1, with D maybe TRBD2 (5 bases). The ends were cut back, 3 bases at V and 3 bases at J, with 15 bases in the middle. Germline CDR1 reads MDHEN; CDR2 reads SYDVKM. The length of the CDR3 is 16 residues. CDR3 sequence (DNA): TGTGCCAGCAGTTTGAGAGGGTGGCGAGGCTACAATGAGCAGTTCTTC. Amino acids: CASSLRGWRGYNEQFF.

The rearrangement uses TRBV20-1 and TRBJ1-4; no clear D gene. The CDR3 sequence is 13 residues long. Germline values: CDR1 DFQATT, CDR2 SNEGSKA (reference sequence). Trimming stripped 1 base from V and 7 bases from J, with 10 bases between. The CDR3 DNA sequence: TGCAGTGCTAGAGCTTTAGGTCGTGAAAAACTGTTTTTT. Protein product: CSARALGREKLFF.

A few counts support this clonotype. CDR3 nucleotides: TGTGCCAGCAGCCGCGAGGGGGGGACCGGGGAGCTGTTTTTT. Protein product: CASSREGGTGELFF. This chain uses TRBV7-8 with TRBJ2-2; possibly TRBD2 for D (7 bases). This CDR3 comprises 14 residues. Trimming stripped 5 bases from V and 5 bases from J, with 12 bases between. The V gene's germline CDR1 is SGHVS and CDR2 FQNEAQ.

This clonotype was observed many times. This rearrangement joins TRBV20-1 to TRBJ2-1; no clear D gene. The length of the CDR3 is 13 residues. The germline V gene has CDR1 DFQATT and CDR2 SNEGSKA (reference sequence). The ends were cut back, 3 bases at V and 0 bases at J, with 6 bases in the middle. The CDR3 sequence is CSASRDSYNEQFF. The CDR3 coding sequence is TGCAGTGCTAGTAGGGACTCCTACAATGAGCAGTTCTTC.

The CDR3 region is CASSSTQGFEQYF. CDR3 in DNA: TGTGCCAGCAGCTCTACACAGGGTTTCGAGCAGTACTTC. The genes are TRBV9 and TRBJ2-7, with D tentatively TRBD1 (6 bases). Germline CDR1 and CDR2: SGDLS and YYNGEE. This CDR3 contains 13 residues. V was trimmed by 4 bases and J by 6 bases, leaving 14 bases between them.

This clonotype has a handful of counts. The chain employs TRBV15 and TRBJ2-1; no clear D gene. Germline assignment: CDR1 LNHNV and CDR2 YYDKDF (reference sequence). The CDR3 has 14 residues. Trimming removed 5 bases from V and 7 bases from J, with 15 bases in between. In DNA, the CDR3 is TGTGCCACCAGCGGGCTAGATTACAGTAATGAGCAGTTCTTC. Translated, it gives CATSGLDYSNEQFF.

There are a few counts of this clonotype. The V gene is TRBV4-1, the J gene TRBJ1-2, with D maybe TRBD1 (6 bases). Germline-derived CDR1 and CDR2 are MGHRA and YSYEKL. Trimming removed 1 base at V and 10 bases at J, with 19 bases between. The CDR3 totals 15 residues. CDR3 amino acids: CASSQAAFTGNVYTF. CDR3 sequence (DNA): TGCGCCAGCAGCCAAGCGGCGTTTACAGGGAACGTCTACACCTTC.

This clonotype has more than one count but fewer than ten. The chain uses TRBV3-1 and TRBJ2-7; D could derive from TRBD1 or TRBD2 (6 bases each). The CDR3 spans 11 residues. Germline-derived CDR1 and CDR2 are LGHDT and YNNKEL (reference sequence). V lost 3 bases to trimming and J lost 9 bases, with 9 bases between them. CDR3 in DNA: TGTGCCAGCAGCCAGGGGGGCGGGCAGTACTTC. Protein sequence: CASSQGGGQYF.

This clonotype was picked up a small number of times. V gene TRBV5-1 combines with J gene TRBJ1-2; D is unclear. Germline V gene sequence: CDR1 SGHRS, CDR2 YFSETQ. Trimming cost V 0 bases and J 5 bases, with 11 bases left between them. This CDR3 region has 14 residues. The CDR3 DNA follows: TGCGCCAGCAGCTTGGAGTCAGAAGGGTATGGCTACACCTTC. Translation: CASSLESEGYGYTF.

This clonotype was detected many times. This rearrangement joins TRBV30 to TRBJ1-5; tentative D call: TRBD1 (5 bases). Germline values: CDR1 GTSNPN, CDR2 SVGIG (reference sequence). The CDR3 has 17 amino acids. The ends were cut back, 3 bases at V and 1 base at J, with 19 bases in the middle. The CDR3 region is CAWSFGGGGWSNQPQHF. The CDR3 nucleotides are TGTGCCTGGAGCTTCGGGGGGGGTGGCTGGAGCAATCAGCCCCAGCATTTT.

The chain has TRBV30 and TRBJ2-7; D may be TRBD2 (5 bases). This CDR3 is built from 12 residues. The V end lost 3 bases, the J end lost 1 base, and 7 bases lay between the germline ends. In germline, CDR1 is GTSNPN, CDR2 SVGIG (reference sequence). CDR3 protein: CAWSGESYEQYF. CDR3 DNA sequence: TGTGCCTGGAGCGGGGAATCCTACGAGCAGTACTTC.

V and J are TRBV5-1 and TRBJ1-1, with D unresolved. The V gene lost 4 bases and the J gene lost 2 bases, with 12 bases spanning the gap. CDR1 is SGHRS, CDR2 YFSETQ, per germline. CDR3 size: 14 residues. In nucleotides, the CDR3 is TGCGCCAGCAGCCCTACCCGGGCCAACACTGAAGCTTTCTTT. This sequence encodes CASSPTRANTEAFF.

This clonotype has a handful of counts. The V gene is TRBV7-9, the J gene TRBJ2-1; 9 positions match TRBD1. The CDR3 sequence is 15 residues long. V dropped 4 bases and J dropped 5; count of bases not matched to a gene: 6. Germline loops: CDR1 SEHNR, CDR2 FQNEAQ (reference sequence). The CDR3 is CASSSGTGSNNEQFF. The CDR3 DNA follows: TGTGCCAGCAGCTCCGGGACAGGGAGTAACAATGAGCAGTTCTTC.